This TCR beta chain was identified in a study of blood T cell repertoires in COVID-19. Sequencing used immunoSEQ multiplex PCR; TCRdb keeps in-frame clones, though not all of them. Here the sample spans about 61,000 clones, around nine tenths being singletons. The V gene's germline CDR1 is LNHNV and CDR2 YYDKDF (reference sequence). CDR3 length equals 15 residues. Trimming pared 0 bases from V and 4 bases from J, leaving 12 bases between. This receptor was taken from a woman aged 50 to 65 with active or convalescent COVID-19. The rearrangement joins TRBV15 to TRBJ2-5; D might be TRBD1 (6 bases). Sequencing was done on a sample of peripheral blood. The CDR3 spells CATSRDPARGETQYF. The CDR3 nucleotides are TGTGCCACCAGCAGAGATCCGGCCAGGGGAGAGACCCAGTACTTC.